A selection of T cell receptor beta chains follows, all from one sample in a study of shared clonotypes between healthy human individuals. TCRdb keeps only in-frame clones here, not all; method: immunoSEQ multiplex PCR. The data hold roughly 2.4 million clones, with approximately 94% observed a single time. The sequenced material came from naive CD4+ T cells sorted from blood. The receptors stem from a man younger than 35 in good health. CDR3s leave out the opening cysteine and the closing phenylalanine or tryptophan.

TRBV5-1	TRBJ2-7	ASSLAGGSYEQY
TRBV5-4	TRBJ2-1	ASSLESRVYNEQF
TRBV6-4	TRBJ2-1	ASAQTSGSALVF
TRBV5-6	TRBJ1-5	ASSFGGASSNQPQH
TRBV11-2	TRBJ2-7	ASSLVAAPYEQY
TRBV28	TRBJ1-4	ASRGQRNEKLF
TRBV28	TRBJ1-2	ASSPGQVYGYT
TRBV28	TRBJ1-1	ASSPGTGVTEAF
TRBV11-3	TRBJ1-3	ASSESEGNTIY
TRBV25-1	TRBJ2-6	ASSVGLSGANVLT
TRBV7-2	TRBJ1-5	ASSQTGVSNQPQH
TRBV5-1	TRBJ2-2	ASSFGQGRTGELF